This T cell receptor (beta chain) is drawn from a study of blood T cell repertoires in COVID-19. Generated by immunoSEQ multiplex PCR, the TCRdb table keeps only in-frame clones and is missing some. The sample records around 180,000 clones, approximately 85% being singletons. Recruited during active infection, patients (from Seattle) were subsequently followed longitudinally. From germline, CDR1 is MNHEY and CDR2 SVGAGI. The CDR3 sequence is 16 residues long. J lost 8 bases, V lost 0 bases, and 5 bases had no gene match. This clone has just one count. The specimen was peripheral blood. The receptor's source is a man aged 80 or over with COVID-19, enrolled during active disease. The chain employs TRBV6-5 and TRBJ2-1; TRBD1 agrees at 12 bases. CDR3 residues: CASSYSSGTGGDEQFF. As DNA, the CDR3 is TGTGCCAGCAGTTACTCGTCCGGGACAGGGGGCGATGAGCAGTTCTTC.